These 28 T cell receptor beta chains were all obtained from the same sample, sequenced in a study of T cell repertoires and HLA-DP antigens. Their antigens remain unidentified. Clones were sequenced by immunoSEQ multiplex PCR, and TCRdb holds only the in-frame ones, with some missing. The sample records about 73,000 clones, around 80% being singletons. The sequencing sample was made of CD4+ T cells from PBMCs. These receptors were collected from a man between 60 and 75 years old in good health and CMV-seronegative.

The rearrangement joins TRBV5-5 to TRBJ2-3; tentatively, D is TRBD1 (5 bases). This CDR3 spans 16 amino acids. Germline V gives CDR1 SGHKS, CDR2 YYEKEE (reference sequence). Trimming left V 2 bases short and J 6 bases short, with 19 bases between. The DNA of the CDR3 is TGTGCCAGCAGCTTTCGCAGGGTAGTCGAGTGGGATACGCAGTATTTT. This gives the protein CASSFRRVVEWDTQYF.

V is TRBV7-2 and J is TRBJ2-5; 12 bases are a match to TRBD2. This CDR3 contains 13 residues. V lost 6 bases, J lost 8 bases, and 4 bases stayed unmatched. CDR1 and CDR2 (germline): SGHTA, FQGNSA. The CDR3 loop is CASRRLAGETQYF. DNA for the CDR3: TGTGCCAGCAGGAGACTAGCGGGGGAAACCCAGTACTTC. Full variable domain (outside the CDR3, taken from reference TRBV7-2 and TRBJ2-5): GAGVSQSPSNKVTEKGKDVELRCDPISGHTALYWYRQSLGQGLEFLIYFQGNSAPDKSGLPSDRFSAERTGGSVSTLTIQRTQQEDSAVYLCASRRLAGETQYFGPGTRLLVL.

The J gene is TRBJ2-1, the V gene TRBV6-5; tentatively, D is TRBD1 or TRBD2 (5 bases each). CDR3 length equals 15 residues. V gave up 2 bases and J gave up 8 bases, with 16 bases separating them. The V gene's germline CDR1 is MNHEY and CDR2 SVGAGI. The CDR3 bases are TGTGCCAGCAGTTACCCGGTTGGGGGAAAGGATGAGCAGTTCTTC. Amino acids: CASSYPVGGKDEQFF.

A few counts support this clone. The rearrangement links TRBV9 to TRBJ1-1; no clear D. The CDR3 covers 12 residues. V was clipped by 4 bases and J by 8 bases, with 12 bases between them. Per the germline V gene, CDR1 is SGDLS and CDR2 is YYNGEE. CDR3 in DNA: TGTGCCAGCAGCTTGGAAATGGGGGAAGCTTTCTTT. Amino acids: CASSLEMGEAFF. The full variable domain, with the rest looked up from reference TRBV9 and TRBJ1-1, is DSGVTQTPKHLITATGQRVTLRCSPRSGDLSVYWYQQSLDQGLQFLIQYYNGEERAKGNILERFSAQQFPDLHSELNLSSLELGDSALYFCASSLEMGEAFFGQGTRLTVV.

This clone showed up just a few times. This chain links TRBV7-7 with TRBJ2-5; D is perhaps TRBD1 (6 bases). CDR1 is SSHAT and CDR2 is FNYEAQ in the germline V gene (reference sequence). V shed 4 bases and J shed 2 bases, with 8 bases lying between them. This CDR3 has 13 amino acids. The DNA for the CDR3 is TGTGCCAGCAGCTCAGGACAGCAAGAGACCCAGTACTTC. Translated: CASSSGQQETQYF. Full variable domain (remainder filled in from reference TRBV7-7 and TRBJ2-5): GAGVSQSPRYKVTKRGQDVTLRCDPISSHATLYWYQQALGQGPEFLTYFNYEAQPDKSGLPSDRFSAERPEGSISTLTIQRTEQRDSAMYRCASSSGQQETQYFGPGTRLLVL.

The rearrangement uses TRBV11-2 and TRBJ1-3; the D is unclear. The V end was cut by 1 base, the J end by 9 bases, with 10 bases between. The CDR3 is 13 residues long. Germline V gives CDR1 SGHAT, CDR2 FQNNGV. Here the CDR3 DNA reads TGTGCCAGCAGCTTAGCGGGATTTCGCACCATATATTTT. Residues: CASSLAGFRTIYF.

The chain links TRBV5-4 to TRBJ2-5; 7 nucleotides agree with TRBD1. The CDR3 loop spans 14 amino acids. Germline CDR1 reads SGHNT; CDR2 reads YYREEE (reference sequence). V lost 2 bases to trimming and J lost 3 bases; unmatched junction nucleotides: 4. CDR3 in DNA: TGTGCCAGCAGCTTACCCGGGACAGAAGAGACCCAGTACTTC. As protein: CASSLPGTEETQYF.

J is TRBJ2-7 and V is TRBV19; D is perhaps TRBD1 (6 bases). In germline, CDR1 is LNHDA, CDR2 SQIVND (reference sequence). V was clipped by 4 bases and J by 5 bases, with 18 bases between them. The CDR3 extends over 15 amino acids. Here the CDR3 DNA reads TGTGCCAGTAGTACTTGGACAGCCGGAAGGGACGAGCAGTACTTC. It is translated as CASSTWTAGRDEQYF.

CDR3 sequence reads: CASSSTYGSGRLGTGELFF. DNA for the CDR3: TGTGCCAGCAGCTCAACATATGGGTCGGGACGATTGGGGACCGGGGAGCTGTTTTTT. J is TRBJ2-2 and V is TRBV7-8; D is perhaps TRBD1 or TRBD2 (5 bases each). V lost 4 bases, J lost 5 bases, and 26 bases lay in between. CDR1 and CDR2 (germline): SGHVS, FQNEAQ. The CDR3 extends over 19 amino acids.

The V call is TRBV6-1, the J call TRBJ2-3; 9 positions agree with TRBD1. Trimming removed 6 bases from V and 3 bases from J; junction bases left unmatched: 7. CDR1 is MNHNS and CDR2 is SASEGT in the germline V gene. This CDR3 spans 15 amino acids. CDR3 amino acids: CASSSGTGITDTQYF. The CDR3, as DNA: TGTGCCAGCAGCTCAGGGACAGGGATTACAGATACGCAGTATTTT.

This chain joins TRBV7-2 and TRBJ2-5; D is unclear. From germline, CDR1 is SGHTA and CDR2 FQGNSA. With 1 base removed from V and 3 bases from J, the gap between germline ends came to 9 bases. The CDR3 spans 14 residues. For the CDR3, the DNA is TGTGCCAGCAGCTTAGACCGGACGGAAGAGACCCAGTACTTC. Its translation is CASSLDRTEETQYF.

The chain recombines TRBV18 with TRBJ2-7; D is unclear. This CDR3 region has 12 residues. Germline lookup yields CDR1 KGHSH and CDR2 LQKENI. V shed 2 bases and J shed 5 bases, with 7 bases lying between them. CDR3 amino acids: CASSPSQDEQYF. DNA of the CDR3: TGTGCCAGCTCACCAAGTCAGGACGAGCAGTACTTC.

The chain's CDR3 is CASSLAAGWNTGELFF. CDR3 coding DNA: TGTGCCAGCAGCTTAGCTGCAGGGTGGAACACCGGGGAGCTGTTTTTT. V gene TRBV7-9 combines with J gene TRBJ2-2, with D perhaps matching TRBD1 (5 bases). Germline CDR1 is SEHNR and CDR2 is FQNEAQ (reference sequence). The CDR3 runs to 16 residues. Trimming shortened V by 0 bases and J by 1 base, and 9 bases separated the two germline ends.

This clone has only a few counts. The V gene is TRBV28, the J gene TRBJ1-1; unclear D gene. V lost 4 bases and J 10 bases, leaving 10 bases between the germline ends. This CDR3 contains 11 residues. The germline V gene encodes CDR1 MDHEN and CDR2 SYDVKM. The CDR3 bases are TGTGCCAGCAGTTCCGCCGTGGGAGCTTTCTTT. Translation gives CASSSAVGAFF.

This chain links TRBV18 with TRBJ1-2; 7 bases line up with TRBD1. Germline CDR1 and CDR2: KGHSH and LQKENI. This CDR3 has 15 amino acids. V lost 5 bases, J lost 2 bases, and 8 bases stayed unmatched. The CDR3 DNA reads as TGTGCCAGCTCAACCGAGACAGGGTGGAACTATGGCTACACCTTC. It is translated as CASSTETGWNYGYTF.

This clone has only a few counts. The sample has other DNA sequences that encode this CDR3 too. This rearrangement joins TRBV5-1 to TRBJ1-5; weak D call: TRBD1 (5 bases). CDR3 length equals 14 residues. Germline loops: CDR1 SGHRS, CDR2 YFSETQ. The V end was cut by 2 bases, the J end by 3 bases, with 9 bases between. The CDR3 DNA is TGCGCCAGCAGCTTAGGAGGGGACAATCAGCCCCAGCATTTT. It is translated as CASSLGGDNQPQHF.

V gene TRBV27 combines with J gene TRBJ2-2; D perhaps matches TRBD1 (6 bases). Trimming stripped 7 bases from V and 5 bases from J, with 11 bases between. CDR1 is MNHEY and CDR2 is SMNVEV in the germline V gene (reference sequence). This CDR3 region has 13 residues. The CDR3 region has the DNA TGTGCCAGCACCCTAGGGGGTACCGGGGAGCTGTTTTTT. Its translation is CASTLGGTGELFF.

The CDR3 DNA reads as TGTGCCTGGTCCACAGGGGGCCAAGAGACCCAGTACTTC. Translated, it gives CAWSTGGQETQYF. The chain couples TRBV30 to TRBJ2-5; 8 positions match TRBD1. The CDR3 is 13 residues long. Germline V lookup: CDR1 GTSNPN, CDR2 SVGIG (reference sequence). The V and J ends lost 5 bases and 1 base, in that order; junction bases with no gene match: 3.

The chain employs TRBV6-5 and TRBJ1-1, with 8 bases identical to TRBD1. CDR3 length: 14 residues. Germline values: CDR1 MNHEY, CDR2 SVGAGI. With 6 bases clipped from V and 5 bases from J, the junction kept 8 bases outside the gene matches. In DNA form, the CDR3 reads TGTGCCAGCAGACCCGGACAGGGATATACTGAAGCTTTCTTT. Translating it yields CASRPGQGYTEAFF.

The chain recombines TRBV9 with TRBJ2-5; D possibly corresponds to TRBD2 (5 bases). Germline assignment: CDR1 SGDLS and CDR2 YYNGEE. The CDR3 sequence is 12 residues long. V lost 6 bases and J 4 bases, leaving 10 bases between the germline ends. CDR3 residues: CASNNGGETQYF. As DNA, the CDR3 is TGTGCCAGCAACAACGGAGGAGAGACCCAGTACTTC.

V is TRBV15 and J is TRBJ2-3; 10 bases map to TRBD2. Germline assignment: CDR1 LNHNV and CDR2 YYDKDF (reference sequence). Trimming removed 5 bases from V and 6 bases from J; junction bases left unmatched: 11. The CDR3 is 16 amino acids. CDR3 residues: CATSPSLAGESDTQYF. The CDR3 coding sequence is TGTGCCACCAGCCCCTCGCTAGCGGGAGAGTCTGATACGCAGTATTTT.

This chain joins TRBV6-5 and TRBJ2-7; D may match TRBD1 or TRBD2 (5 bases each). This CDR3 has 13 residues. CDR1 MNHEY and CDR2 SVGAGI come from the germline V gene. V shed 3 bases and J shed 3 bases, with 9 bases lying between them. In DNA form, the CDR3 reads TGTGCCAGCAGTTATGAGGGGCTCTACGAGCAGTACGTC. Protein: CASSYEGLYEQYV.

A note on this clone: The same CDR3 also results from other DNA sequences found in this sample. This sequence joins TRBV7-8 and TRBJ1-1, with D unresolved. The CDR3 contains 13 residues. CDR1 SGHVS and CDR2 FQNEAQ come from the germline V gene. The V end lost 5 bases, the J end lost 8 bases, and 15 bases lay between the germline ends. The CDR3 DNA follows: TGTGCCAGCAGCCGATCGGTGTTGGCCGAAGCTTTCTTT. Protein: CASSRSVLAEAFF.

The J gene is TRBJ1-3, the V gene TRBV7-3, with D perhaps matching TRBD1 (5 bases). This CDR3 has 17 residues. V was cut by 5 bases and J by 0 bases, with 17 bases left in between. Germline V gives CDR1 SGHTA, CDR2 FQGTGA. DNA of the CDR3: TGTGCCAGCAGCATCTACAGGTGGAGGGCCTCTGGAAACACCATATATTTT. It specifies CASSIYRWRASGNTIYF.

The rearrangement joins TRBV7-9 to TRBJ2-6, with 9 bases fitting TRBD2. Trimming removed 2 bases from V and 2 bases from J; junction bases left unmatched: 10. The CDR3 covers 19 residues. From germline, CDR1 is SEHNR and CDR2 FQNEAQ (reference sequence). As DNA, the CDR3 is TGTGCCAGCAGCTTAAAGCGGGGGGCAGTTAAGGCTGGGGCCAACGTCCTGACTTTC. Translated: CASSLKRGAVKAGANVLTF.

This chain uses TRBV5-1 with TRBJ2-2, with TRBD1 as a possible D gene (6 bases). This CDR3 contains 14 residues. Trimming shortened V by 4 bases and J by 5 bases, and 12 bases separated the two germline ends. CDR1 is SGHRS and CDR2 is YFSETQ in the germline V gene. DNA for the CDR3: TGCGCCAGCAGCGGGTTACAGGGAACCGGGGAGCTGTTTTTT. This codes for CASSGLQGTGELFF.

The chain carries TRBV5-1 and TRBJ1-5; tentative D call: TRBD1 (5 bases). CDR3 length: 14 amino acids. Per germline, CDR1 SGHRS and CDR2 YFSETQ. Trimming removed 0 bases from V and 6 bases from J, with 10 bases in between. As DNA, the CDR3 is TGCGCCAGCAGCTTGGGCGGGGACGGTCAGCCCCAGCATTTT. Translated, it gives CASSLGGDGQPQHF.

The gene calls are TRBV18 and TRBJ1-4, with TRBD1 matching 7 bases. The CDR3 sequence is 14 residues long. Looked up from germline, CDR1 is KGHSH and CDR2 is LQKENI. V shed 9 bases and J 4 bases; nucleotides not matched to a gene: 8. The CDR3, as DNA: TGTGCCAGTTCCTGGACAGGCGGTAATGAAAAACTGTTTTTT. It encodes CASSWTGGNEKLFF.